The text below deals with one TCR beta chain. Using immunoSEQ multiplex PCR, the repertoire was profiled, and TCRdb retains in-frame clones only, with some absent. The table lists roughly 250,000 clones, approximately 82% of them singletons. In germline, CDR1 is MNHNS, CDR2 SASEGT. There are 12 residues in the CDR3. Trimming stripped 2 bases from V and 14 bases from J, with 12 bases between. This specimen belongs to a study of blood T cell repertoires in COVID-19. Specimen: peripheral blood. This rearrangement joins TRBV6-1 to TRBJ1-4; a weak D match, TRBD1 (5 bases). The receptor comes from a woman of 80 years or more with active or convalescent COVID-19. DNA for the CDR3: TGTGCCAGCAGTGAACAGGGAAAGCAGCTGTTTTTT. This gives the protein CASSEQGKQLFF.